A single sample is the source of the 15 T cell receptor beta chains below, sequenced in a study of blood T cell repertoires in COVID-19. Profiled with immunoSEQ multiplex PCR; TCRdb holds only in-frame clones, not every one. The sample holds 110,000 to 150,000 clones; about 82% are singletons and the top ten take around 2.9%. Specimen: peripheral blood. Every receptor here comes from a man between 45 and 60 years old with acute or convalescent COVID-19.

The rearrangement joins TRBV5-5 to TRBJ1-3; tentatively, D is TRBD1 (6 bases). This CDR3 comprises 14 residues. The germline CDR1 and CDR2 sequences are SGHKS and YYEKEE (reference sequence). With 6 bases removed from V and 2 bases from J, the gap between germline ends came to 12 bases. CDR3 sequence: CASTIQGPGNTIYF. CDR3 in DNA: TGTGCCAGCACCATACAGGGTCCTGGAAACACCATATATTTT.

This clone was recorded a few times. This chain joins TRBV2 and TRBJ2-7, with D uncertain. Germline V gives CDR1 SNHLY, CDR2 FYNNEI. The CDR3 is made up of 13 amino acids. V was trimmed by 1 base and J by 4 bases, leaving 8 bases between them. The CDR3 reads CASSEGALYEQYF. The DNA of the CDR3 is TGTGCCAGCAGTGAAGGCGCCTTGTACGAGCAGTACTTC.

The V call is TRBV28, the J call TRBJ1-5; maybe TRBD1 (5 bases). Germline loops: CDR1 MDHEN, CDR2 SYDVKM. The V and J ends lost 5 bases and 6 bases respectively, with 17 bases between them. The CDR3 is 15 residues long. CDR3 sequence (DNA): TGTGCCAGCAGTCCTCTGCAGGGCGAAAGTCAGCCCCAGCATTTT. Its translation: CASSPLQGESQPQHF.

The CDR3 DNA reads as TGTGCCAGTAGTATACAGGAGGAGAACACTGAAGCTTTCTTT. Translating it yields CASSIQEENTEAFF. This chain connects TRBV19 to TRBJ1-1, with D unclear. The CDR3 contains 14 residues. Trimming left V 2 bases short and J 1 base short, with 8 bases between. Germline V gives CDR1 LNHDA, CDR2 SQIVND (reference sequence).

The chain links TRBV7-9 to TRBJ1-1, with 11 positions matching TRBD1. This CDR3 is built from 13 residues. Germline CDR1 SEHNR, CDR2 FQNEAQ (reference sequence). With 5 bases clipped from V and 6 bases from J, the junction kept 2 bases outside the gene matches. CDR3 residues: CASSVGQGAEAFF. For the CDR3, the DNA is TGTGCCAGCAGCGTGGGACAGGGGGCTGAAGCTTTCTTT.

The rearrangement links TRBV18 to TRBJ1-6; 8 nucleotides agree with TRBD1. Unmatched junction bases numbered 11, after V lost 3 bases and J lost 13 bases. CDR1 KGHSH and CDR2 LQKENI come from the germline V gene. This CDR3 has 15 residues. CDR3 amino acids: CASSPWDRRVDPLHF. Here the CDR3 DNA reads TGTGCCAGCTCACCCTGGGACAGGCGAGTTGACCCCCTCCACTTT.

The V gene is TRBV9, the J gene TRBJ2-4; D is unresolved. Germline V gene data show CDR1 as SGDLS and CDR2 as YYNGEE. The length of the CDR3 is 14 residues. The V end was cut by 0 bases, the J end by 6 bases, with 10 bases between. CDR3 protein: CASSVVVWRNIQYF. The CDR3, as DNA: TGTGCCAGCAGCGTAGTAGTCTGGAGAAACATTCAGTACTTC.

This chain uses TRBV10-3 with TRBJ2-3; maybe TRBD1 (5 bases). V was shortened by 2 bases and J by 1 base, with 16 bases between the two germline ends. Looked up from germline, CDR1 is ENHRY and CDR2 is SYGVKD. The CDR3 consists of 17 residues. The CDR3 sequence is CAISEPVGLRGTDTQYF. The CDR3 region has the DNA TGTGCCATCAGTGAGCCCGTAGGTCTCAGGGGCACAGATACGCAGTATTTT.

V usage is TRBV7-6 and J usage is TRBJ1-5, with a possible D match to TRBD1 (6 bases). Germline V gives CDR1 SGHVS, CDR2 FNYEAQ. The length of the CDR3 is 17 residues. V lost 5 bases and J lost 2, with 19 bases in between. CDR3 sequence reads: CASSNGGAGIGNQPQHF. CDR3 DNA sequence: TGTGCCAGCAGCAATGGGGGGGCAGGGATCGGCAATCAGCCCCAGCATTTT.

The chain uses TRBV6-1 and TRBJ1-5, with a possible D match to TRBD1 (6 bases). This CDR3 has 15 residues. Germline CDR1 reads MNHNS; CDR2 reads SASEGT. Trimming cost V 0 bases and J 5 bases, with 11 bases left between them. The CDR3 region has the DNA TGTGCCAGCAGTGAAGCGCTTCAGGGGTATCAGCCCCAGCATTTT. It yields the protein CASSEALQGYQPQHF.

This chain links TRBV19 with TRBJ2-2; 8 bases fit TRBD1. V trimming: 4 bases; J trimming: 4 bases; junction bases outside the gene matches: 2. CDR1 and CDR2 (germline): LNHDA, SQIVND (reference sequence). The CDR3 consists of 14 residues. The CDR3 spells CASSTTGATGELFF. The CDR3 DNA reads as TGTGCCAGTAGTACGACAGGGGCCACCGGGGAGCTGTTTTTT.

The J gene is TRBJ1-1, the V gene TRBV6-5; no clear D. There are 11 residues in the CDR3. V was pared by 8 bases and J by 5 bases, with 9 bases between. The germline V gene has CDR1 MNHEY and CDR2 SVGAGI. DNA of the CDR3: TGTGCCAGCGGCCCCGGGACTGAAGCTTTCTTT. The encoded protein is CASGPGTEAFF.

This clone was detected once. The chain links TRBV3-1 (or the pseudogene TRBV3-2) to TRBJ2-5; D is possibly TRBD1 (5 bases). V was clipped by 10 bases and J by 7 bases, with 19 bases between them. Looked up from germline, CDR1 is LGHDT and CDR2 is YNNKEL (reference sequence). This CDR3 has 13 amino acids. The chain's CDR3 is CATLGRVSGTQYF. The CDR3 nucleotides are TGTGCCACCCTGGGCAGGGTGTCTGGGACCCAGTACTTC.

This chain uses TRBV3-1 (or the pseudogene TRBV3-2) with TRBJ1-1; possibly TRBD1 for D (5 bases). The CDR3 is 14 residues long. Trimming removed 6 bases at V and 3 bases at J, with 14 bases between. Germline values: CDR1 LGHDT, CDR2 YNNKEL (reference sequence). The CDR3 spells CASSHPGRDTEAFF. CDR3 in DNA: TGTGCCAGCAGTCATCCTGGCAGGGACACTGAAGCTTTCTTT.

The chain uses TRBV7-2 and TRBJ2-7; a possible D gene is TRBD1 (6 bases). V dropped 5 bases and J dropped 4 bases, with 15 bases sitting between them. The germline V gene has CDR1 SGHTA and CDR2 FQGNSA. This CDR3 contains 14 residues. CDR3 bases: TGTGCCAGCAGCAACCGCGTAGGGGGATACGAGCAGTACTTC. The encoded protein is CASSNRVGGYEQYF.